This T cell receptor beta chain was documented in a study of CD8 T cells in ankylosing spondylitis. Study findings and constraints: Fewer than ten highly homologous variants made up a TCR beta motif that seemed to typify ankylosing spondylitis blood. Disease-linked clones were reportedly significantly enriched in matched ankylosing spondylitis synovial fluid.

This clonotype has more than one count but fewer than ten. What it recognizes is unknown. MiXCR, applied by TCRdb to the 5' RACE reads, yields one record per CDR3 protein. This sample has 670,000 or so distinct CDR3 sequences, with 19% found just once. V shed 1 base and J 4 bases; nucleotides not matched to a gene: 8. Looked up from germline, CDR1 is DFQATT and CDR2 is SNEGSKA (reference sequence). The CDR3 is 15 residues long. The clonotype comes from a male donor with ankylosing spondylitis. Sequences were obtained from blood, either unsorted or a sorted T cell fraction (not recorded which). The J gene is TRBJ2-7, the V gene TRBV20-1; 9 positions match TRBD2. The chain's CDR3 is CSARVPSGTVYEQYF. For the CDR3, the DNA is TGCAGTGCTAGAGTACCTAGCGGGACCGTTTACGAGCAGTACTTC.